The 8 T cell receptor delta chains below were found in one sample sequenced in a study of human gamma delta and Vdelta1 T cells. For these receptors, no antigen is known. TCRdb applied CATT to the PCR reads for clone calling. Altogether more than 5,000 delta-chain clones are present, less than 45% being singletons, with the ten largest covering roughly 8.6%. Input material: Vdelta1 gamma-delta T cells from blood grown in culture (DOT cells). These receptors all stem from a human donor in good health.

V gene TRDV3 combines with J gene TRDJ1, with no clear D. CDR1 TVYSNPD and CDR2 GDNSRS come from the germline V gene (reference sequence). The CDR3 is made up of 15 amino acids. V was pared by 2 bases and J by 0 bases, with 16 bases between. The CDR3 DNA is TGTGCCTTTTTCCCCTCGGTACTGTACACCGATAAACTCATCTTT. This encodes CAFFPSVLYTDKLIF.

The V call is TRDV1, the J call TRDJ1; TRDD3 is a possible D gene (5 bases). V was cut by 3 bases and J by 3 bases, with 29 bases left in between. This CDR3 has 20 residues. Germline V CDR1 and CDR2: TSWWSYY, QGS. CDR3 nucleotides: TGTGCTCTTGGGGAGTCTTCGTTGGGGTATTCCCCTCGGGTGCCCGATAAACTCATCTTT. Translated: CALGESSLGYSPRVPDKLIF.

Worth noting for this clone: Just one base apart from a much larger clone, this may be a read error. The rearrangement joins TRDV1 to TRDJ1; 7 positions agree with TRDD3. The CDR3 has 22 amino acids. Germline V gene sequence: CDR1 TSWWSYY, CDR2 QGS. V lost 2 bases and J lost 0; bases outside the gene matches: 24. CDR3 DNA sequence: TGTGCTCTTGGGGAAACGTCTATAGAGAAGAATGTACTGGGGATTTACACCGATAAACTCATCTTT. This codes for CALGETSIEKNVLGIYTDKLIF.

V gene TRDV1 combines with J gene TRDJ1; perhaps TRDD3 as D (6 bases). CDR1 and CDR2 (germline): TSWWSYY, QGS. Trimming cost V 5 bases and J 1 base, with 29 bases left between them. The CDR3 is 20 amino acids. CDR3 DNA sequence: TGTGCTCTTGGGCCCCGTGTATCCCATGTAACTGGGAGACCCACCGATAAACTCATCTTT. Translating gives CALGPRVSHVTGRPTDKLIF.

The V and J genes are TRDV1 and TRDJ1, with D maybe TRDD2 (9 bases). There are 23 residues in the CDR3. Germline V lookup: CDR1 TSWWSYY, CDR2 QGS. V gave up 8 bases and J gave up 1 base, with 41 bases separating them. CDR3 coding DNA: TGTGCTCTTAGCCACCCTTCCTACGCCGAGAATAATACTGGGGGCCTGGGCACCGATAAACTCATCTTT. This encodes CALSHPSYAENNTGGLGTDKLIF.

This clone turned up a few times. The chain has TRDV1 and TRDJ1; 10 bases align to TRDD3. There are 20 residues in the CDR3. J was trimmed by 0 bases and V by 3 bases; bases with no gene match: 16. Germline lookup yields CDR1 TSWWSYY and CDR2 QGS. The CDR3 region has the DNA TGTGCTCTTGGGGAGATTCCCTCGAATACCTGGGGGATATACACCGATAAACTCATCTTT. Translating gives CALGEIPSNTWGIYTDKLIF.

This clone qualifies as large. The chain combines TRDV1 with TRDJ1; weak D call: TRDD2 (6 bases). This CDR3 region has 19 residues. Looked up from germline, CDR1 is TSWWSYY and CDR2 is QGS. Trimming left V 2 bases short and J 0 bases short, with 22 bases between. The CDR3 loop is CALGENFPFPGMYTDKLIF. CDR3 nucleotides: TGTGCTCTTGGGGAAAACTTCCCCTTCCCCGGGATGTACACCGATAAACTCATCTTT.

This sequence joins TRDV1 and TRDJ1; 13 bases align to TRDD3. The trim removed 5 bases at V and 2 bases at J, leaving 8 bases unmatched. Per the germline V gene, CDR1 is TSWWSYY and CDR2 is QGS. This CDR3 is built from 17 residues. The chain's CDR3 is CALGYPRLGDTTDKLIF. In nucleotides, the CDR3 is TGTGCTCTTGGGTATCCTAGACTGGGGGATACGACCGATAAACTCATCTTT.